A selection of T cell receptor beta chains follows, all from one sample in a study of blood T cells in healthy people across ages. One entry per CDR3 protein results from TCRdb running MiXCR on the 5' RACE reads. The sample gives some 640,000 distinct CDR3 sequences, roughly 31% of which show up once; roughly 14% is in the top ten. Specimen: blood. The receptors were gathered from a woman aged 80 or older in good health. CDR3s include the opening cysteine and the closing phenylalanine or tryptophan. The order of the fields is clone size, J gene, D gene, V gene, CDR3 DNA, CDR3 protein. The D gene is left open where the match is weak. Clone size is shown for a subset of rows, as once, few, many or a class of expanded clone.

clone_size: .; j_call: TRBJ1-6; d_call: .; v_call: TRBV15; cdr3_nt: TGTGCCACCAGCAGAGATTTGACGGGGTCACCCCTCCACTTT; cdr3_aa: CATSRDLTGSPLHF
clone_size: many; j_call: TRBJ2-7; d_call: TRBD2; v_call: TRBV7-9; cdr3_nt: TGTGCCAGCACCCCGAGTCCGACTAGCGGGCGCTTCGAGCAGTACTTC; cdr3_aa: CASTPSPTSGRFEQYF
clone_size: .; j_call: TRBJ2-1; d_call: .; v_call: TRBV19; cdr3_nt: TGTGCCGGTAGTATTAGCTCCTTGGACAATGAGCAGTTCTTC; cdr3_aa: CAGSISSLDNEQFF
clone_size: .; j_call: TRBJ2-5; d_call: .; v_call: TRBV28; cdr3_nt: TGTGCCAGCAGTTTAGCCCCCGGCTGGGGTGAGCAGTACTTC; cdr3_aa: CASSLAPGWGEQYF
clone_size: .; j_call: TRBJ1-2; d_call: .; v_call: TRBV28; cdr3_nt: TGTGCCAGCTTCGTAGGTGGCCAGACTTATGGCTACACCTTC; cdr3_aa: CASFVGGQTYGYTF
clone_size: .; j_call: TRBJ1-5; d_call: TRBD1; v_call: TRBV30; cdr3_nt: TGTGCCTGGAGCCCTTGCGGGACAGGGAATCAGCCCCAGCATTTT; cdr3_aa: CAWSPCGTGNQPQHF
clone_size: many; j_call: TRBJ2-3; d_call: TRBD1; v_call: TRBV18; cdr3_nt: TGTGCCAGCTCATTTGGGACAGGGGGCGCAGATACGCAGTATTTT; cdr3_aa: CASSFGTGGADTQYF
clone_size: few; j_call: TRBJ2-1; d_call: .; v_call: TRBV6-6; cdr3_nt: TGTGCCAGCAGCCTTCTCTCTCCCGGGACTCTCCATGAGCAGTTCTTC; cdr3_aa: CASSLLSPGTLHEQFF
clone_size: many; j_call: TRBJ2-2; d_call: .; v_call: TRBV15; cdr3_nt: TGTGCCACCAGCAGGTCCGCGAGCACCGGGGAGCTGTTTTTT; cdr3_aa: CATSRSASTGELFF
clone_size: many; j_call: TRBJ2-7; d_call: TRBD1; v_call: TRBV5-1; cdr3_nt: TGCGCCAGCAGTTTGGGCCCCGGACAGGCCTACGAGCAGTACTTC; cdr3_aa: CASSLGPGQAYEQYF
clone_size: few; j_call: TRBJ1-1; d_call: TRBD1; v_call: TRBV5-1; cdr3_nt: TGCGCCAGCAGGCCGGGACCCAGGGGGACTGAAGCTTTCTTT; cdr3_aa: CASRPGPRGTEAFF
clone_size: many; j_call: TRBJ1-2; d_call: .; v_call: TRBV6-1; cdr3_nt: TGTGCCAGCAGTTCCCACCGGGAGAACTATGGCTACACCTTC; cdr3_aa: CASSSHRENYGYTF
clone_size: many; j_call: TRBJ1-6; d_call: .; v_call: TRBV10-3; cdr3_nt: TGTGCCACCGGTAATTTTGAGTATAATTCACCCCTCCACTTT; cdr3_aa: CATGNFEYNSPLHF
clone_size: few; j_call: TRBJ2-5; d_call: TRBD1; v_call: TRBV5-1; cdr3_nt: TGCGCCAGCAGCCGTCCGGGACAGGGGTTCAATGAGCAGTACTTC; cdr3_aa: CASSRPGQGFNEQYF
clone_size: few; j_call: TRBJ2-1; d_call: .; v_call: TRBV3-1; cdr3_nt: TGTGCCAGCAGCCTAAACTCAGCGGCTATGTACGAGCAGTTCTTC; cdr3_aa: CASSLNSAAMYEQFF
clone_size: .; j_call: TRBJ1-4; d_call: .; v_call: TRBV9; cdr3_nt: TGTGCCAGCAGCGAGGAGGTAGGACCGACAGGACTAAATGAAAAACTGTTTTTT; cdr3_aa: CASSEEVGPTGLNEKLFF
clone_size: .; j_call: TRBJ2-3; d_call: TRBD1; v_call: TRBV30; cdr3_nt: TGTGCCTGGCATCCCGGGACAGGGGGCAATACGCAGTATTTT; cdr3_aa: CAWHPGTGGNTQYF
clone_size: .; j_call: TRBJ1-5; d_call: TRBD1; v_call: TRBV20-1; cdr3_nt: TGCAGTGCTAGAGATCCCAAGACAGGGGTAAGGCAGCCCCAGCATTTT; cdr3_aa: CSARDPKTGVRQPQHF
clone_size: few; j_call: TRBJ2-7; d_call: TRBD1; v_call: TRBV27; cdr3_nt: TGTGCCAGCAGTTTAATGGGGGACAGGAGCTCCTACGAGCAGTACTTC; cdr3_aa: CASSLMGDRSSYEQYF
clone_size: many; j_call: TRBJ2-1; d_call: TRBD2; v_call: TRBV2; cdr3_nt: TGTGCCAGCAGTCCACTAGCGGGGGCGTCCAATGAGCAGTTCTTC; cdr3_aa: CASSPLAGASNEQFF
clone_size: many; j_call: TRBJ2-5; d_call: .; v_call: TRBV6-1; cdr3_nt: TGTGCCAGCAGTGATAAGCGTTACCAAGAGACCCAGTACTTC; cdr3_aa: CASSDKRYQETQYF
clone_size: many; j_call: TRBJ2-7; d_call: TRBD1; v_call: TRBV2; cdr3_nt: TGTGCCAGCAGGGGAGACAGGGCCGAATACTACGAGCAGTACTTC; cdr3_aa: CASRGDRAEYYEQYF
clone_size: .; j_call: TRBJ2-5; d_call: .; v_call: TRBV7-9; cdr3_nt: TGTGCCAGCAGCCCCCTTGCCGGGGGCAATTACAATGAGCAGTACTTC; cdr3_aa: CASSPLAGGNYNEQYF
clone_size: .; j_call: TRBJ2-6; d_call: .; v_call: TRBV19; cdr3_nt: TGTGCCAGTAGTACTCTTCCGATGGGCTCTGGGGCCAACGTCCTGACTTTC; cdr3_aa: CASSTLPMGSGANVLTF
clone_size: many; j_call: TRBJ2-7; d_call: .; v_call: TRBV7-2; cdr3_nt: TGTGCCAGCAGCTTACCCGCGGTCTCGCAGTACTTC; cdr3_aa: CASSLPAVSQYF
clone_size: few; j_call: TRBJ2-3; d_call: .; v_call: TRBV7-3; cdr3_nt: TGTGCCAGCGGCCCAAGGGGCACAGATACGCAGTATTTT; cdr3_aa: CASGPRGTDTQYF
clone_size: .; j_call: TRBJ1-4; d_call: .; v_call: TRBV20-1; cdr3_nt: TGCAGTGCTAGAGATCACCAATCGACTAATGAAAAACTGTTTTTT; cdr3_aa: CSARDHQSTNEKLFF
clone_size: .; j_call: TRBJ2-5; d_call: .; v_call: TRBV24-1; cdr3_nt: TGTGCCACCAGATCAGAGGGGGATGAGCGGTACTTC; cdr3_aa: CATRSEGDERYF
clone_size: .; j_call: TRBJ1-2; d_call: .; v_call: TRBV6-1; cdr3_nt: TGTGCCAGCAGCCGAATCGGGGTGGGGAACTATGGCTACACCTTC; cdr3_aa: CASSRIGVGNYGYTF